This T cell receptor beta chain appears in the sequencing data of a study of T-cell reconstitution after alpha-beta-depleted transplantation in children. Between the trimmed V and J ends, which lost 0 bases and 3 bases, there was a span of 12 bases. The CDR3 spans 15 residues. Germline CDR1 reads DFQATT; CDR2 reads SNEGSKA (reference sequence). The TCRbeta library was prepared with unique molecular identifiers. TCRdb reprocessed the PCR reads via MiXCR and lists one record per CDR3 protein. Here the sample spans about 580,000 distinct CDR3 sequences, roughly 23% being singletons. This clonotype was found a few times.

This rearrangement joins TRBV20-1 to TRBJ1-5, with a tentative D call TRBD1 (6 bases). Sample: PBMCs, mostly from graft donor cells, taken 360 days after TCRalphabeta/CD19-depleted stem cell transplant. This TCR was sampled from a boy younger than two who had a stem cell transplant for acute myeloid leukemia, so the T cells may come from the graft donor. The CDR3 DNA reads TGCAGTGCTAGAGATCCTGGGGGCTTCAATCAGCCCCAGCATTTT. This encodes CSARDPGGFNQPQHF.